The rows below give T cell receptor beta chains drawn from one sample of a study of T-cell memory formation after mild COVID-19. TCRdb analysed the 5' RACE reads with MiXCR anew, one entry per CDR3 protein. The sample shows fewer than 450,000 distinct CDR3 sequences, around 20% of them seen only once. Input material: PBMCs or a T cell subset sorted from them (not recorded which). The receptor source for this set is an adult woman who had mild COVID-19 (a few samples of this study predate the infection). Cell type and time point are not known. The CDR3 runs from the conserved cysteine through the conserved F or W. A D gene is named only where the DNA matches it firmly. Size is omitted from some rows. Given values are once, few, many or a class for expanded clones.

j_call d_call clone_size v_call cdr3_nt cdr3_aa
TRBJ2-7 TRBD2 NA TRBV5-6 TGTGCCAGCAGCCTCCGAGGGGCGAGCGGGAAGTACGAGCAGTACTTC CASSLRGASGKYEQYF
TRBJ2-1 TRBD2 many TRBV6-5 TGTGCCAGCAGTCTACTAGCGGGAAGCAATGAGCAGTTCTTC CASSLLAGSNEQFF
TRBJ2-1 TRBD2 NA TRBV15 TGTGCCACCAGCAGGGGCGGGAGGGAAGATGAGCAGTTCTTC CATSRGGREDEQFF
TRBJ2-5 NA NA TRBV5-1 TGCGCCAGCAGCTTGGCGGGGCCTCCGGAGACCCAGTACTTC CASSLAGPPETQYF
TRBJ1-1 NA NA TRBV20-1 TGCAGTGCTCCACGACAGAAATCGAACACTGAAGCTTTCTTT CSAPRQKSNTEAFF
TRBJ2-3 NA few TRBV7-9 TGTGCCAGCAACCCCCTTGGAGCAACAGATACGCAGTATTTT CASNPLGATDTQYF
TRBJ2-5 NA NA TRBV7-6 TGTGCCAGCGTGGAGGCTTCCCAAGAGACCCAGTACTTC CASVEASQETQYF
TRBJ2-3 NA NA TRBV5-1 TGCGCCAGCAGCGAGGGGCATAGCACAGATACGCAGTATTTT CASSEGHSTDTQYF
TRBJ2-7 TRBD2 NA TRBV12-3/TRBV12-4 TGTGCCAGCAGTCCCGGGACTAGCGGGGGCCCCTTTATTAGCGAGCAGTACTTC CASSPGTSGGPFISEQYF
TRBJ1-2 NA few TRBV5-6 TGTGCCAGCAGCCCAGCCATCAGATACTATGGCTACACCTTC CASSPAIRYYGYTF
TRBJ2-1 NA few TRBV19 TGTGCCAGTAGTATTACCAGCGGGTTAAGCTCCTACAATGAGCAGTTCTTC CASSITSGLSSYNEQFF
TRBJ2-5 NA few TRBV6-2/TRBV6-3 TGTGCCAGCAGTTTCGAGATTTTGGAGACCCAGTACTTC CASSFEILETQYF
TRBJ2-3 NA few TRBV12-3/TRBV12-4 TGTGCCAGCAGTTTAGATTTAGGAAGTTACACAGATACGCAGTATTTT CASSLDLGSYTDTQYF
TRBJ2-5 TRBD1 NA TRBV5-1 TGCGCCAGCAGCACTCAGGGGACAGGGCTAGGGGAGACCCAGTACTTC CASSTQGTGLGETQYF
TRBJ1-2 TRBD1 few TRBV3-1 TGTGCCAGCAGCCCCACGCAGGGGGCATGTTGCTACACCTTC CASSPTQGACCYTF
TRBJ1-1 NA NA TRBV6-6 TGTGCCAGCGCAGGCAACACTGAAGCTTTCTTT CASAGNTEAFF
TRBJ1-2 NA NA TRBV3-1 TGTGCCAGCAGCCCCGGGGCCGTAAGGGGTGGCTACACCTTC CASSPGAVRGGYTF
TRBJ2-5 TRBD1 NA TRBV5-1 TGCGCCAGCAGCACCTCCGGGACAGGGGGGGAGACCCAGTACTTC CASSTSGTGGETQYF
TRBJ2-7 TRBD2 NA TRBV4-2 TGTGCCAGCAGCCAAGGACGAGCGGGAGTAGGGGACGAGCAGTACTTC CASSQGRAGVGDEQYF
TRBJ2-1 NA NA TRBV7-2 TGTGCCAGCAGCTTAGCGTTCGGGAATGAGCAGTTCTTC CASSLAFGNEQFF
TRBJ1-1 NA few TRBV5-1 TGCGCCAGCAGCTTGGATGGCCGAGGGCAGAACACTGAAGCTTTCTTT CASSLDGRGQNTEAFF
TRBJ1-5 NA NA TRBV6-5 TGTGCCAGCAGAGCAACCGGGACCTCCAATCAGCCCCAGCATTTT CASRATGTSNQPQHF
TRBJ2-1 NA NA TRBV7-2 TGTGCCAGCAGCTTTCTAGAGTTCGGTGAGCAGTTCTTC CASSFLEFGEQFF
TRBJ2-3 NA few TRBV27 TGTGCCAGCAGTCCAACCACCTTAGCGGTCACAGATACGCAGTATTTT CASSPTTLAVTDTQYF
TRBJ2-3 NA once TRBV6-1 TGTGCCAGCAGAGGACATCCGCCGAGGCTTAGTAGCACAGATACGCAGTATTTT CASRGHPPRLSSTDTQYF
TRBJ2-5 NA NA TRBV4-3 TGCGCCAGCAGCCAAGATTCGTCAGGGCTCGTGACCCAGTACTTC CASSQDSSGLVTQYF
TRBJ2-1 NA few TRBV7-2 TGTGCCAGCAGCTTACAGGGTTATGGGAATGAGCAGTTCTTC CASSLQGYGNEQFF
TRBJ2-1 NA NA TRBV4-3 TGCGCCAGCAGCCAAGATTGGGGATTGGATGAGCAGTTCTTC CASSQDWGLDEQFF
TRBJ2-3 NA few TRBV5-4 TGTGCCAGCAGCTTGGGTTGGGGGAGCACAGATACGCAGTATTTT CASSLGWGSTDTQYF
TRBJ2-1 NA few TRBV21-1 TGTGCCAGCACCGGCCCCCTAGACAATGAGCAGTTCTTC CASTGPLDNEQFF
TRBJ2-5 NA NA TRBV3-1 TGTGCCAGCAGCCCCTCGAGGGGGGAAAGAGGGTACTTC CASSPSRGERGYF
TRBJ2-7 NA few TRBV15 TGTGCCACCAGCAGTGGGCGGGCAGCCTACGAGCAGTACTTC CATSSGRAAYEQYF
TRBJ1-1 NA NA TRBV2 TGTGCCAGCAGTGAAGCAGGGGGGGTCATGAACACTGAAGCTTTCTTT CASSEAGGVMNTEAFF
TRBJ1-1 NA few TRBV12-3/TRBV12-4 TGTGCCAGCAGTTCGAGGACAACGGGGACACGGAACACTGAAGCTTTCTTT CASSSRTTGTRNTEAFF
TRBJ2-7 TRBD1 few TRBV25-1 TGTGCCAGCAGTGAATCCCGCAGGGGGCTACGGGACGAGCAGTACTTC CASSESRRGLRDEQYF
TRBJ2-1 NA few TRBV12-3/TRBV12-4 TGTGCCAGCAGTTTTATGGGGAGCGACAATGAGCAGTTCTTC CASSFMGSDNEQFF
TRBJ1-2 NA once TRBV7-8 TGTGCCAGCAGCTTAAGAGTTCGGGGTTCCGATGGCTACACCTTC CASSLRVRGSDGYTF
TRBJ2-7 NA few TRBV2 TGTGCCAGCCTCCAGGTTTCCGAGCAGTACTTC CASLQVSEQYF
TRBJ2-1 TRBD2 NA TRBV5-5 TGCGCCAGCAGCCCGGGACTAGCGGGAAGCTCCTACAATGAGCAGTTCTTC CASSPGLAGSSYNEQFF
TRBJ2-3 TRBD1 NA TRBV29-1 TGCAGCGGATGGGACAGGCAAATTTCTAGCACAGATACGCAGTATTTT CSGWDRQISSTDTQYF
TRBJ2-2 NA NA TRBV7-3 TGTGCCAGCAGCCCACACACCGGGGAGCTGTTTTTT CASSPHTGELFF
TRBJ1-5 TRBD1 few TRBV12-3/TRBV12-4 TGTGCCAGCAGGCTATGGGGACAGGGGACCTCAAGGCCCCAGCATTTT CASRLWGQGTSRPQHF
TRBJ2-2 TRBD1 few TRBV7-3 TGTGCCAGCAGCCGACAGGGGGCGACCGGGGAGCTGTTTTTT CASSRQGATGELFF
TRBJ2-7 TRBD1 few TRBV6-5 TGTGCCAGCAGTTACTCGGGACAGAAATACGAGCAGTACTTC CASSYSGQKYEQYF
TRBJ1-1 NA NA TRBV20-1 TGCAGTGCTTCGAGGGACCCGTACACTGAAGCTTTCTTT CSASRDPYTEAFF
TRBJ1-1 NA NA TRBV6-6 TGTGCCAGCAGCCCCCACGACCGTGTAAAAGCTTTCTTT CASSPHDRVKAFF
TRBJ1-2 NA NA TRBV7-8 TGTGCCAGCAGCCTTTTAAGGCCCTATGGCTACACCTTC CASSLLRPYGYTF
TRBJ2-1 NA NA TRBV4-2 TGTGCCAGCAGACAAGTCGGGACATTTAACAATGAGCAGTTCTTC CASRQVGTFNNEQFF
TRBJ2-7 TRBD2 few TRBV6-1 TGTGCCAGCACCTCCGGACTAGCGGGAGGAATCTACGAGCAGTACTTC CASTSGLAGGIYEQYF
TRBJ2-3 NA NA TRBV7-2 TGTGCCAGTAGCCGGAGGGGGGCCCCGGATACGCAGTATTTT CASSRRGAPDTQYF
TRBJ1-5 TRBD1 once TRBV7-2 TGTGCCAGCAGCTTAGGGGGGACAGGGGGATTGCAGCCCCAGCATTTT CASSLGGTGGLQPQHF
TRBJ2-1 TRBD2 NA TRBV6-2/TRBV6-3 TGTGCCAGCAGGAGGCTAGCGGGAGGCTACAATGAGCAGTTCTTC CASRRLAGGYNEQFF
TRBJ2-1 TRBD2 NA TRBV9 TGTGCCAGCAGCGCCCCACTAGCGGCTAATGAGCAGTTCTTC CASSAPLAANEQFF
TRBJ2-7 TRBD1 NA TRBV4-1 TGCGCCAGCAGCCAAGGGATATTAAGACAGGGGAACGAGCAGTACTTC CASSQGILRQGNEQYF
TRBJ2-1 TRBD2 NA TRBV6-5 TGTGCCAGCAGTCCAGCGGGAAGGCGGGATGAGCAGTTCTTC CASSPAGRRDEQFF
TRBJ1-2 NA few TRBV6-1 TGTGCCAGCAGTGAATATTCCTACTATGGCTACACCTTC CASSEYSYYGYTF
TRBJ2-5 NA NA TRBV12-3/TRBV12-4 TGTGCCAGCAGTTTAGCGCATGTAGGAGGGGAGACCCAGTACTTC CASSLAHVGGETQYF
TRBJ2-7 NA many TRBV27 TGTGCCAGCAATCCCTGGCCGGGGGCAACGCTCGAGCAGTACTTC CASNPWPGATLEQYF
TRBJ2-3 NA NA TRBV7-9 TGTGCCAGCAGCCCATCCTCCAGGTCCACAGATACGCAGTATTTT CASSPSSRSTDTQYF
TRBJ2-7 NA few TRBV14 TGTGCCAGCAGCAAACAATCCCACGGCTACGAGCAGTACTTC CASSKQSHGYEQYF